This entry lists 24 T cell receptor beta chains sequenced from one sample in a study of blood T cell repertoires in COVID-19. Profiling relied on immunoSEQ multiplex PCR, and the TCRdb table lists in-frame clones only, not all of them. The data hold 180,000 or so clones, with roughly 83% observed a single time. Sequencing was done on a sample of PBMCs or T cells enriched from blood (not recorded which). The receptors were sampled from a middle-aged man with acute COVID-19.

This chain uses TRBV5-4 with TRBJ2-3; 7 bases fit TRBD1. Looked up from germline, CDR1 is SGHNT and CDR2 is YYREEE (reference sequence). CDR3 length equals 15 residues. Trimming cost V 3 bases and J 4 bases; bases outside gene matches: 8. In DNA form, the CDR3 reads TGTGCCAGCAGCTCGCCGGGACAGTGGCCAGATACGCAGTATTTT. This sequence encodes CASSSPGQWPDTQYF.

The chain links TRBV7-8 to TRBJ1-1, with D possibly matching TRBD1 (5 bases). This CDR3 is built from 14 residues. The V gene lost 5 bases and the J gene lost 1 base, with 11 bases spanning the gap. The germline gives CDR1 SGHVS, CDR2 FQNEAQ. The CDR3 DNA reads TGTGCCAGCAGCGCGGGACTCCAGAACACTGAAGCTTTCTTT. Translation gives CASSAGLQNTEAFF.

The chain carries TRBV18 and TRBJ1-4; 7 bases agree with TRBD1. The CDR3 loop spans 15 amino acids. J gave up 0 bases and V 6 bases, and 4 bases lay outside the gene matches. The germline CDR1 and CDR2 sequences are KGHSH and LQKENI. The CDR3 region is CASSTGIPTNEKLFF. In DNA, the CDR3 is TGTGCCAGCTCGACAGGGATCCCAACTAATGAAAAACTGTTTTTT. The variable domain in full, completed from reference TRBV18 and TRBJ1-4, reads NAGVMQNPRHLVRRRGQEARLRCSPMKGHSHVYWYRQLPEEGLKFMVYLQKENIIDESGMPKERFSAEFPKEGPSILRIQQVVRGDSAAYFCASSTGIPTNEKLFFGSGTQLSVL.

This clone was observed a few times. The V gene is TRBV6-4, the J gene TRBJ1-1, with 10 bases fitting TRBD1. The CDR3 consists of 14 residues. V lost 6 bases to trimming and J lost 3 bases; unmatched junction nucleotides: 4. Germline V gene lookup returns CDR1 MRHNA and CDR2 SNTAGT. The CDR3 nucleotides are TGTGCCAGCAGCCCGGGACAGGGGTACACTGAAGCTTTCTTT. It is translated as CASSPGQGYTEAFF.

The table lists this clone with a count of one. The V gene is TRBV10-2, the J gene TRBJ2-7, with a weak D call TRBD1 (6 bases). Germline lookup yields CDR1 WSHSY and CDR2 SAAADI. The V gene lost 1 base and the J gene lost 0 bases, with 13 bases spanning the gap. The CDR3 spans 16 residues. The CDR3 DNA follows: TGCGCCAGCAGTGAGTTCTCTCAACAGGGCTCCTACGAGCAGTACTTC. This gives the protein CASSEFSQQGSYEQYF.

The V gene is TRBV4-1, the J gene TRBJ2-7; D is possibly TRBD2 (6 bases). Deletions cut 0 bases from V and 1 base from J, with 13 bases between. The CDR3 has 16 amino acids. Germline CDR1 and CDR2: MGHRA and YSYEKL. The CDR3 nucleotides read TGCGCCAGCAGCCAAGATAGGGCAGGGAGGTCCTACGAGCAGTACTTC. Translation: CASSQDRAGRSYEQYF.

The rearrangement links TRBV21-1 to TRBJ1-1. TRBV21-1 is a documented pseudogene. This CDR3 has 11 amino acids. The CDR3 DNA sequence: TGTGCCAGCGTGGGGGGACCGGAGGCTTTCTTT. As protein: CASVGGPEAFF.

For the CDR3, the DNA is TGTGCCAGCAGCCAAGACGCCGGGGAGCTGTTTTTT. It yields the protein CASSQDAGELFF. V and J are TRBV14 and TRBJ2-2; D is unclear. Germline lookup yields CDR1 SGHDN and CDR2 FVKESK. The germline V and J ends were trimmed by 0 bases and 6 bases, with 2 bases remaining between them. CDR3 size: 12 residues.

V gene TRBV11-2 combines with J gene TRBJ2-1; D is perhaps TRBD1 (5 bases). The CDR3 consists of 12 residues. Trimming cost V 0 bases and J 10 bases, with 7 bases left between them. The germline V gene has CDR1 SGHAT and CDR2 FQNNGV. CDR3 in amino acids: CASSLDRVEQFF. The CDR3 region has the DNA TGTGCCAGCAGCTTAGACAGGGTCGAGCAGTTCTTC.

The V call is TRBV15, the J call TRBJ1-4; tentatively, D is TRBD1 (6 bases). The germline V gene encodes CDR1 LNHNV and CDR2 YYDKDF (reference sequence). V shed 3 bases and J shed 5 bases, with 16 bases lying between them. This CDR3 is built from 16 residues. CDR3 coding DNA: TGTGCCACCAGCAGGGAGGGGGGGGCAAACAATGAAAAACTGTTTTTT. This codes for CATSREGGANNEKLFF.

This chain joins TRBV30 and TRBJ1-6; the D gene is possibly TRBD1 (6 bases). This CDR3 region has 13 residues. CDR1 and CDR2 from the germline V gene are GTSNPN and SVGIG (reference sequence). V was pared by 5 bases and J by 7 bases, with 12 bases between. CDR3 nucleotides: TGTGCCTGGGAGGACAGCCCGAATTCACCCCTCCACTTT. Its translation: CAWEDSPNSPLHF. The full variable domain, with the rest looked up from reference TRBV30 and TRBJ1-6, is SQTIHQWPATLVQPVGSPLSLECTVEGTSNPNLYWYRQAAGRGLQLLFYSVGIGQISSEVPQNLSASRPQDRQFILSSKKLLLSDSGFYLCAWEDSPNSPLHFGNGTRLTVT.

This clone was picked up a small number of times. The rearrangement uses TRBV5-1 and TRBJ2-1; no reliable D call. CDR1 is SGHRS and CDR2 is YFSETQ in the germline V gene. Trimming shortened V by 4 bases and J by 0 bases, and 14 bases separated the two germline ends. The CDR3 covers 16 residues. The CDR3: CASSPNPASSYNEQFF. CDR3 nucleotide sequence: TGCGCCAGCAGCCCAAACCCTGCGAGCTCCTACAATGAGCAGTTCTTC.

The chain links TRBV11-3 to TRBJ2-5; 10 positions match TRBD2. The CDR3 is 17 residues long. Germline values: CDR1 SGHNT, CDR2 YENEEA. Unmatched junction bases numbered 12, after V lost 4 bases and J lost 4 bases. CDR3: CASSCGEAGGPIETQYF. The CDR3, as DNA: TGTGCCAGCAGCTGTGGGGAAGCGGGAGGGCCTATAGAGACCCAGTACTTC.

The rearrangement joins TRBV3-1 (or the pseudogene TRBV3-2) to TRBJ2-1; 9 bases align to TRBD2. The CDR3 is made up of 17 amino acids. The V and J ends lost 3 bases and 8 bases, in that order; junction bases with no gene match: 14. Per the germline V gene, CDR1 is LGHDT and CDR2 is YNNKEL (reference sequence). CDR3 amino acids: CASSHGSQREEGDEQFF. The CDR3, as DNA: TGTGCCAGCAGCCACGGTTCACAGCGGGAGGAGGGCGATGAGCAGTTCTTC.

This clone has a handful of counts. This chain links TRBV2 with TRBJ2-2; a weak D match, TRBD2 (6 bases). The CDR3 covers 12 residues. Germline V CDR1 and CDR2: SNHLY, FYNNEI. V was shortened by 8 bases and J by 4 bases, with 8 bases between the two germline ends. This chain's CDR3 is CASPRGTGELFF. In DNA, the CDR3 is TGTGCCAGCCCGCGGGGCACCGGGGAGCTGTTTTTT.

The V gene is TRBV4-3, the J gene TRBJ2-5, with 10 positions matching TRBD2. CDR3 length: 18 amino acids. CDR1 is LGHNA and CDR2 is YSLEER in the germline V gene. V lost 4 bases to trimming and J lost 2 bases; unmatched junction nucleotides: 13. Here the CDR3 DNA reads TGCGCCAGCAGCCCTAACACTGCGGCACTAGCGGGGCAAGAGACCCAGTACTTC. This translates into CASSPNTAALAGQETQYF.

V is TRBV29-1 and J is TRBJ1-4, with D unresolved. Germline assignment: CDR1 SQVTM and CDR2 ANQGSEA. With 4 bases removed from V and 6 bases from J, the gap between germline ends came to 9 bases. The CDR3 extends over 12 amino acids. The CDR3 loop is CSVALGDEKLFF. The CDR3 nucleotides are TGCAGCGTTGCACTCGGAGATGAAAAACTGTTTTTT.

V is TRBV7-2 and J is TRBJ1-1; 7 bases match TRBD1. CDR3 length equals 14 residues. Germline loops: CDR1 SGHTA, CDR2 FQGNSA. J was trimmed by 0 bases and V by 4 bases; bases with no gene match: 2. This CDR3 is CASSYDRVNTEAFF. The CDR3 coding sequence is TGTGCCAGCAGCTACGACAGGGTGAACACTGAAGCTTTCTTT.

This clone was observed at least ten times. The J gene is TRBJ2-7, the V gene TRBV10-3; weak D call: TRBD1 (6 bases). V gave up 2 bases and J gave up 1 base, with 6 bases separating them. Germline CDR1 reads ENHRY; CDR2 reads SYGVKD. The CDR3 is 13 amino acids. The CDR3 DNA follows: TGTGCCATCAGTGAGCAGGGGTCCTACGAGCAGTACTTC. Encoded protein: CAISEQGSYEQYF.

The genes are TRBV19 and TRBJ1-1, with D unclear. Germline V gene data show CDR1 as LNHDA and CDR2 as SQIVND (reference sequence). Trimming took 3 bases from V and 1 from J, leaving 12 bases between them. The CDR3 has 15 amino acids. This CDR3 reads CASSIRGSWNTEAFF. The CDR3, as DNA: TGTGCCAGTAGTATTAGAGGCAGTTGGAACACTGAAGCTTTCTTT.

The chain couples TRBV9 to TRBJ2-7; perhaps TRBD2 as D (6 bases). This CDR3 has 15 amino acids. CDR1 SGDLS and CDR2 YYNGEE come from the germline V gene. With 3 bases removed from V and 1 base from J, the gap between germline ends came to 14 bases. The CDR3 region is CASSAGGFRSYEQYF. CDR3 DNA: TGTGCCAGCAGCGCCGGAGGGTTTCGGTCCTACGAGCAGTACTTC.

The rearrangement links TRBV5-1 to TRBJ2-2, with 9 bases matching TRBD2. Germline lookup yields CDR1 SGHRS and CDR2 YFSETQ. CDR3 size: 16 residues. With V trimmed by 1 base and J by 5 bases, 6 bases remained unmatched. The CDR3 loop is CASSLSSGRDTGELFF. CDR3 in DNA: TGCGCCAGCAGCTTGAGTAGCGGGAGAGATACCGGGGAGCTGTTTTTT.

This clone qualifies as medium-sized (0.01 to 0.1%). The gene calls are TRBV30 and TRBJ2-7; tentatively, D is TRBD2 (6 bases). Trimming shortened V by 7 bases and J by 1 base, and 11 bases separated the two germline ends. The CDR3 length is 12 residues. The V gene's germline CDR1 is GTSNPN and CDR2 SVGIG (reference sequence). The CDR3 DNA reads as TGTGCCTATTGGGGGGATTCCTACGAGCAGTACTTC. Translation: CAYWGDSYEQYF.

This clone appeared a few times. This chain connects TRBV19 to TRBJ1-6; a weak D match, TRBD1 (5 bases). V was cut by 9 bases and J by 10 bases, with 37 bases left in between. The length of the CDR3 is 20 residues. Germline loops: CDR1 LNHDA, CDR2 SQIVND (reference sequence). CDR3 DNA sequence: TGTGCCAGAAGGACGGGCCCTGGGGCCCCTTCCCCTAATCTTAACTCACCCCTCCACTTT. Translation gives CARRTGPGAPSPNLNSPLHF.